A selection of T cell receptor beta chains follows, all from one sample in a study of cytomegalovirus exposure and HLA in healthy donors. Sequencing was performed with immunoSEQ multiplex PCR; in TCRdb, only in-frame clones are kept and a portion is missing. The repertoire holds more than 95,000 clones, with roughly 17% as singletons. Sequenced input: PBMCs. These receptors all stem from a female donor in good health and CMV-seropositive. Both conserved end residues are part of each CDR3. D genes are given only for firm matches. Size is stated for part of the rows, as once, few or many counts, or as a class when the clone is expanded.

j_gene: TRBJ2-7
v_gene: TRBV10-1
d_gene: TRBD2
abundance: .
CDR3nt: TGCGCCAGCAACCGGACTAGCGGGAGGGGGGCCTACGAGCAGTACTTC
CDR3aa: CASNRTSGRGAYEQYF

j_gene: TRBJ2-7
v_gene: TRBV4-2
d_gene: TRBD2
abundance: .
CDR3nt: TGTGCCAGCAGCCAAGCCACGGCGGGAGAGCAGACCTACGAGCAGTACTTC
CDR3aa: CASSQATAGEQTYEQYF

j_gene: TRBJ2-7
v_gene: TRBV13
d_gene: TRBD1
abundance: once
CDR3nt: TGTGCCAGCAGCGACAGGGCCCTATCCTACGAGCAGTACTTC
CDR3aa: CASSDRALSYEQYF

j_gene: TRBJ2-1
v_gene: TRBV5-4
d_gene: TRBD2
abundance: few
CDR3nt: TGTGCCAGCAGCTTCGAGCGGGGATCCCACGGGCAGTTCTTC
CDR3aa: CASSFERGSHGQFF

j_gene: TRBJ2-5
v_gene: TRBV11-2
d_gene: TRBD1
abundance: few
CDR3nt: TGTGCCAGCAGCCAGGGGGCCTCCAGCGTATGGGTGACCCAGTACTTC
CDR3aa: CASSQGASSVWVTQYF

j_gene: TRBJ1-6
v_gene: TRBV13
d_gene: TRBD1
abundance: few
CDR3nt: TGTGCCAGCAGCTTATCGGGACAGGGGGCTTCACCCCTCCACTTT
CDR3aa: CASSLSGQGASPLHF

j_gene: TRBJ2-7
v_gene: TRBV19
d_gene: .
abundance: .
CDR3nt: TGTGCCAGTAGTATGGACAGTCTTGGAAACGAGCAGTACTTC
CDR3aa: CASSMDSLGNEQYF

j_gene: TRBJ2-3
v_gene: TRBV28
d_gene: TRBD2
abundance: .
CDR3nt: TGTGCCAGCAGTTTCTACGGGGGGACAGATACGCAGTATTTT
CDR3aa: CASSFYGGTDTQYF

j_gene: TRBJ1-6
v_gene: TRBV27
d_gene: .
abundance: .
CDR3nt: TGTGCCAGCAGACCCCACGGGGATCCACCCCTCCACTTT
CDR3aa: CASRPHGDPPLHF

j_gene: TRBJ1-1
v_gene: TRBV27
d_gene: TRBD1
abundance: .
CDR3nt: TGTGCCAGCAGTTTAAGCCAGGGGGCGAGGAACACTGAAGCTTTCTTT
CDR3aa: CASSLSQGARNTEAFF

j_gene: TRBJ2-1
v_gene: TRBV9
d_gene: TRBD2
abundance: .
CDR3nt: TGTGCCAGCAGCGTACGGGGGGGTGGGGATGAGCAGTTCTTC
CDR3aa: CASSVRGGGDEQFF

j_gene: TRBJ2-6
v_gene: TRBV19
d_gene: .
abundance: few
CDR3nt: TGTGCCAGTAGTCCCGTTGTGGGCGGGTCTGGGGCCAACGTCCTGACTTTC
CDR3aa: CASSPVVGGSGANVLTF

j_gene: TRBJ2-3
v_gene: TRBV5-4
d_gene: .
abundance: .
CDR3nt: TGTGCCAGCAGCGAGCCTAGCGGCACAGATACGCAGTATTTT
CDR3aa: CASSEPSGTDTQYF

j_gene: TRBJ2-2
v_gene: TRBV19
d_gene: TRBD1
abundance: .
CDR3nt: TGTGCCAGTAGTGGGACAGGGGGCTGGACCGGGGAGCTGTTTTTT
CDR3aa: CASSGTGGWTGELFF

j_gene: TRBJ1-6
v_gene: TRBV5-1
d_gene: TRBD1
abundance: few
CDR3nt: TGCGCCAGCAGCTTGAGGGACAGGGTAGCCTATAATTCACCCCTCCACTTT
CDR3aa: CASSLRDRVAYNSPLHF

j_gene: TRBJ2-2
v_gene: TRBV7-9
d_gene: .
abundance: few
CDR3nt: TGTGCCAGCAGCACTGGATGGAGGGCGGGGGAGCTGTTTTTT
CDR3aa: CASSTGWRAGELFF

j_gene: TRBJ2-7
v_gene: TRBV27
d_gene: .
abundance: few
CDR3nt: TGTGCCAGCAGTCATCAGCGGAACTACGAGCAGTACTTC
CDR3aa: CASSHQRNYEQYF

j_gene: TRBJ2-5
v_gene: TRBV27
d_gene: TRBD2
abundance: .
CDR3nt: TGTGCCAGCAGTTTACGGGGGCCGGGCGGCGGGGGGTACCAAGAGACCCAGTACTTC
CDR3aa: CASSLRGPGGGGYQETQYF

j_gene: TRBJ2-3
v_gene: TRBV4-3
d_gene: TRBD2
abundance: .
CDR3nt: TGCGCCAGCAGCCAAAGAGCGGGGGTTCCCACAGATACGCAGTATTTT
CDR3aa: CASSQRAGVPTDTQYF

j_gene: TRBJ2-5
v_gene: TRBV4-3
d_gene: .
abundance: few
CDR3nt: TGCGCCAGCAGCCAAACGACAGGAAAGTGGGAGACCCAGTACTTC
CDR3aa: CASSQTTGKWETQYF

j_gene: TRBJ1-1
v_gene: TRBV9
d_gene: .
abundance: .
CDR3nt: TGTGCCAGCAGCGTAGGGACAGCCACTGAAGCTTTCTTT
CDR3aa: CASSVGTATEAFF

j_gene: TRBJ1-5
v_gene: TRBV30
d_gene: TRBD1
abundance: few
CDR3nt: TGTGCCTGGGGAGATCCGGGACAGGGGGTCCTCGGCAATCAGCCCCAGCATTTT
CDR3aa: CAWGDPGQGVLGNQPQHF

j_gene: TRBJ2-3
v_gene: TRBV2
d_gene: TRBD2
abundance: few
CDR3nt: TGTGCCAGCAGTGAGACTAGCGGGGGCACAGATACGCAGTATTTT
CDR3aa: CASSETSGGTDTQYF

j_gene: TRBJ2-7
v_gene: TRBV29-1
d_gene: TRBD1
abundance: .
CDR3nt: TGCAGCGTTGAAAAGGGACAGGGGGTCCGCGAGCAGTACTTC
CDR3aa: CSVEKGQGVREQYF

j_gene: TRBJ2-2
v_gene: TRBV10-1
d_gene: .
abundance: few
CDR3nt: TGCGCCAGCAGTGATCAGGGCCCGAACACCGGGGAGCTGTTTTTT
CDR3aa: CASSDQGPNTGELFF

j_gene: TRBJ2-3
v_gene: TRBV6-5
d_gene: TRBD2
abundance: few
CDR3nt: TGTGCCAGCAGCCCGTACGGGAGGGACACAGATACGCAGTATTTT
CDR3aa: CASSPYGRDTDTQYF

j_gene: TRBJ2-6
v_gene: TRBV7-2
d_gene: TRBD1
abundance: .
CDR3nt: TGTGCCAGCAGCCTGACCGGGACAGGGTCCGGGGCCAACGTCCTGACTTTC
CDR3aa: CASSLTGTGSGANVLTF

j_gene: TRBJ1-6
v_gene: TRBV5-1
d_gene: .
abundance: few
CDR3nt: TGCGCCAGCAGCTTCCAGGGTACAGATTCACCCCTCCACTTT
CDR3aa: CASSFQGTDSPLHF

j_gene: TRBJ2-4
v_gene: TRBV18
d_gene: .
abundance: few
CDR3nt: TGTGCCAGCGTCCGGGACCAGGAACGAGCGGGTAAAAACATTCAGTACTTC
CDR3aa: CASVRDQERAGKNIQYF

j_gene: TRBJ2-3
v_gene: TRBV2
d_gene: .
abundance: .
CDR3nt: TGTGCCAGCAGCAGCGACACAGATACGCAGTATTTT
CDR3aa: CASSSDTDTQYF

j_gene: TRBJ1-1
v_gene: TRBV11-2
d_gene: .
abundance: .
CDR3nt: TGTGCCAGCAGCTTAGAGGGCAGGCTTACTGAAGCTTTCTTT
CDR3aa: CASSLEGRLTEAFF

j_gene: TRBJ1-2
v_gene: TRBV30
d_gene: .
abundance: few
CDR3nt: TGTGCCTCGGACCCTGGCGCGGGTGGCTACACCTTC
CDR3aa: CASDPGAGGYTF

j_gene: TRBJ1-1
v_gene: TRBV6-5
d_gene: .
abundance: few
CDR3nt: TGTGCCAGCAGTCACTTCCTAGGGGACACTGAAGCTTTCTTT
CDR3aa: CASSHFLGDTEAFF

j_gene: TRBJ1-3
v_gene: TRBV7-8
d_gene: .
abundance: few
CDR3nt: TGTGCCAGCAGCTTGGCAGACAACTCTGGAAACACCATATATTTT
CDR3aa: CASSLADNSGNTIYF

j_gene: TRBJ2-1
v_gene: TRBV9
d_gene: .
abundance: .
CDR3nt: TGTGCCAGCAGCGTAGACAGTGTCCGTATTCCTGAGCAGTTCTTC
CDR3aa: CASSVDSVRIPEQFF

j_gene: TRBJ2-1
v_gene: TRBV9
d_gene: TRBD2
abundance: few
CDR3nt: TGTGCCAGCACGACTAGCGGGAGAACTGAGGAGCAGTTCTTC
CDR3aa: CASTTSGRTEEQFF

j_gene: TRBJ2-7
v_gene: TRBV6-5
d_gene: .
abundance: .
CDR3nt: TGTGCCAGCAGTTTCCGGGTCTCCTACGAGCAGTACTTC
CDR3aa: CASSFRVSYEQYF

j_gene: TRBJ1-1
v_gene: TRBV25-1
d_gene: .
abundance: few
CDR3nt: TGTGCCAGCAGTGAATTGGGCAGCGGCACTGAAGCTTTCTTT
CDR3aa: CASSELGSGTEAFF

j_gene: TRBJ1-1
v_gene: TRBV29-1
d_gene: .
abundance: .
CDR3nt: TGCAGCGTTGAAGGGGGCACTAGCCAAGTGATAGGGTACACTGAAGCTTTCTTT
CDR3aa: CSVEGGTSQVIGYTEAFF

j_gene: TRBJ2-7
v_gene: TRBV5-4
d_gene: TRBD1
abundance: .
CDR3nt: TGTGCCAGCAGCTTCGAAGCGCGACAGGGACGGGAGCAGTACTTC
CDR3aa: CASSFEARQGREQYF

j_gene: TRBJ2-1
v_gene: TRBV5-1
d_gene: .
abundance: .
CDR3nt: TGCGCCAGCAGCTTGGATCCCCAATCCTACAATGAGCAGTTCTTC
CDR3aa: CASSLDPQSYNEQFF

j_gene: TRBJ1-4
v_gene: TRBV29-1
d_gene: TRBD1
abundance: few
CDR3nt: TGCAGCGCTACAGGGGAATTTAATGAAAAACTGTTTTTT
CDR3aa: CSATGEFNEKLFF

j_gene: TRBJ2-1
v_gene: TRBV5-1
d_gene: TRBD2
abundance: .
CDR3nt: TGCGCCAGCAGCTCGTCTAGCGGCTCCTACAATGAGCAGTTCTTC
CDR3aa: CASSSSSGSYNEQFF

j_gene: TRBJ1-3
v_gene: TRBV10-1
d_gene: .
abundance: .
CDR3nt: TGCGCCAGCAGAAACCTCTCACCGCAAAATCCCCTGGGCGGAAACACCATATATTTT
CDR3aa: CASRNLSPQNPLGGNTIYF

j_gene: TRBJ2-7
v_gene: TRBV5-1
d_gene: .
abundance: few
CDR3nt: TGCGCCAGCAGCTTGGCTGGGCAGACCTACGAGCAGTACTTC
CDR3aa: CASSLAGQTYEQYF

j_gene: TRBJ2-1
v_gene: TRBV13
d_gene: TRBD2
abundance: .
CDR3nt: TGTGCCAGCAGCTTACGCGGGACTAGCGGGAGTTTGCAGTTCTTC
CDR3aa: CASSLRGTSGSLQFF

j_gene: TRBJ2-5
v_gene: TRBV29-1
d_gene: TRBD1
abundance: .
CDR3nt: TGCAGCGTTGCCCGACAGGGGTACCAAGAGACCCAGTACTTC
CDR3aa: CSVARQGYQETQYF

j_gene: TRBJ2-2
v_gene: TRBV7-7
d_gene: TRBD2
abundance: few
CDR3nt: TGTGCTAGCAGCGCAACTAGCGGGAGCGCCGGGGAGCTGTTTTTT
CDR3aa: CASSATSGSAGELFF

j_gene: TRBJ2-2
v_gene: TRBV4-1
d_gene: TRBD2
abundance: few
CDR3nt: TGCGCCAGCAGCCAAGGTAGCGGGGGCACCGGGGAGCTGTTTTTT
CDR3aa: CASSQGSGGTGELFF

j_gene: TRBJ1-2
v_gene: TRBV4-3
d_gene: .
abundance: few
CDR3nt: TGCGCCAGCAGCCAAGCGAACTATGGCTACACCTTC
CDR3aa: CASSQANYGYTF